Below, 28 T cell receptor beta chains from the same sample are listed, as sequenced in a study of T cells after yellow fever vaccination. Using its own MiXCR run on the 5' RACE reads, TCRdb lists one record per CDR3 protein. The sample lists under 50,000 distinct CDR3 sequences; 5.5% to 7.5% were seen once. The starting material was PBMCs, either bulk or a sorted T-cell subset (CD4+, CD8+, memory, or dextramer-sorted; not recorded which), obtained 45 days after the yellow fever booster vaccination. The receptors come from a man younger than 45 who received the YFV17D yellow fever vaccine.

The V call is TRBV7-2, the J call TRBJ1-4; D unclear. Trimming shortened V by 1 base and J by 5 bases, and 11 bases separated the two germline ends. Germline values: CDR1 SGHTA, CDR2 FQGNSA. The CDR3 has 15 residues. In DNA form, the CDR3 reads TGTGCCAGCAGCTTAGGGCAAGGGCGGAATGAAAAACTGTTTTTT. It translates to CASSLGQGRNEKLFF.

The chain carries TRBV20-1 and TRBJ2-7; TRBD2 matches 13 bases. The CDR3 covers 15 residues. Trimming took 3 bases from V and 3 from J; bases not matched to a gene: 5. The germline CDR1 and CDR2 sequences are DFQATT and SNEGSKA (reference sequence). In nucleotides, the CDR3 is TGCAGTGCTAGCGGTGGGACTAGCGGGATCTACGAGCAGTACTTC. Translated: CSASGGTSGIYEQYF.

This clonotype was seen many times. This chain joins TRBV18 and TRBJ2-3; D gene unclear. Germline V gives CDR1 KGHSH, CDR2 LQKENI. V was clipped by 3 bases and J by 0 bases, with 7 bases between them. CDR3 size: 14 residues. CDR3 nucleotides: TGTGCCAGCTCACCGGCCCTTAGCACAGATACGCAGTATTTT. Its translation: CASSPALSTDTQYF.

DNA for the CDR3: TGTGCCAGCAGCCGCGGCGCAATGCAGGGGACCGGGGAGCTGTTTTTT. This encodes CASSRGAMQGTGELFF. The chain carries TRBV11-2 and TRBJ2-2, with D tentatively TRBD1 (6 bases). CDR3 length: 16 amino acids. Germline V CDR1 and CDR2: SGHAT, FQNNGV. The germline V and J ends were trimmed by 5 bases and 5 bases, with 18 bases remaining between them.

The chain uses TRBV5-5 and TRBJ2-5; possible D gene TRBD1, 6 bases. Looked up from germline, CDR1 is SGHKS and CDR2 is YYEKEE (reference sequence). V gave up 3 bases and J gave up 2 bases, with 14 bases separating them. The CDR3 spans 15 residues. This CDR3 is CASSWGTLLQETQYF. The CDR3 DNA reads as TGTGCCAGCAGCTGGGGGACACTACTACAAGAGACCCAGTACTTC.

This clonotype was recorded many times. The J gene is TRBJ2-7, the V gene TRBV6-5; 7 bases are shared with TRBD2. The CDR3 has 16 residues. V was pared by 8 bases and J by 0 bases, with 13 bases of the junction left unmatched. The V gene's germline CDR1 is MNHEY and CDR2 SVGAGI. The CDR3 DNA is TGTGCCAGCCGAACCCCCAGCGGGGCAAGCTCCTACGAGCAGTACTTC. Translating it yields CASRTPSGASSYEQYF.

About this clonotype: One base away lies a much larger clone, so this may be a sequencing read error. The DNA of the CDR3 is TGTGCCAGCAGTTTTTTTCCGGGACAAATTTCCGAGCAGTACTTC. Amino acids: CASSFFPGQISEQYF. The chain recombines TRBV6-5 with TRBJ2-7, with D perhaps TRBD1 (6 bases). CDR3 size: 15 residues. V was trimmed by 4 bases and J by 6 bases, leaving 19 bases between them. CDR1 is MNHEY, CDR2 SVGAGI, per germline.

The V call is TRBV5-1, the J call TRBJ2-5; TRBD2 agrees at 12 bases. The CDR3 runs to 18 residues. V shed 0 bases, J shed 1 base, and the junction held 7 bases outside the gene matches. Germline CDR1 and CDR2: SGHRS and YFSETQ. The CDR3 DNA reads TGCGCCAGCAGCTTGGTCCCTAGACTAGCGGGAGTCCAAGAGACCCAGTACTTC. This translates into CASSLVPRLAGVQETQYF.

This clonotype was recorded a few times. The V call is TRBV18, the J call TRBJ2-7; 7 positions agree with TRBD1. This CDR3 is built from 14 residues. V lost 4 bases and J lost 5; bases outside the gene matches: 8. Germline assignment: CDR1 KGHSH and CDR2 LQKENI. CDR3 region: CASSLQTGMDEQYF. The CDR3 nucleotides are TGTGCCAGCTCACTCCAGACAGGGATGGACGAGCAGTACTTC.

The rearrangement joins TRBV25-1 to TRBJ1-5; possible D gene TRBD1, 5 bases. The germline CDR1 and CDR2 sequences are MGHDK and SYGVNS. The CDR3 contains 12 residues. Trimming pared 8 bases from V and 1 base from J, leaving 6 bases between. CDR3 sequence reads: CASEGSNQPQHF. In DNA form, the CDR3 reads TGTGCCAGCGAGGGGAGCAATCAGCCCCAGCATTTT.

This clonotype has a handful of counts. The CDR3, as DNA: TGCGCCAGCAGCAGGACAGAAGCTAACTATGGCTACACCTTC. It codes for CASSRTEANYGYTF. The J gene is TRBJ1-2, the V gene TRBV5-1, with D tentatively TRBD1 (6 bases). This CDR3 region has 14 residues. Per the germline V gene, CDR1 is SGHRS and CDR2 is YFSETQ. V lost 4 bases to trimming and J lost 0 bases, with 10 bases between them.

This clonotype was seen repeatedly, ten times or more. The chain combines TRBV12-3 or TRBV12-4 with TRBJ1-2, with D possibly TRBD1 on 5 matching bases. This CDR3 spans 15 amino acids. Trimming shortened V by 5 bases and J by 4 bases, and 17 bases separated the two germline ends. The CDR3 spells CASSGGTGQAYGYTF. The CDR3 nucleotides are TGTGCCAGCAGTGGGGGTACGGGGCAGGCCTATGGCTACACCTTC.

This clonotype was seen ten or more times. The chain carries TRBV5-1 and TRBJ2-3, with D perhaps TRBD1 (7 bases). V was shortened by 4 bases and J by 2 bases, with 17 bases between the two germline ends. The germline V gene has CDR1 SGHRS and CDR2 YFSETQ. This CDR3 comprises 16 residues. The CDR3 DNA follows: TGCGCCAGCAGCGAAGGGACAGCGGGTTACACAGATACGCAGTATTTT. It codes for CASSEGTAGYTDTQYF.

This clonotype was recorded at least ten times. The V and J genes are TRBV5-1 and TRBJ2-1, with a possible D match to TRBD2 (6 bases). The V end was cut by 3 bases, the J end by 0 bases, with 10 bases between. The CDR3 is 15 amino acids. Germline V gene data show CDR1 as SGHRS and CDR2 as YFSETQ. CDR3 bases: TGCGCCAGCAGCTCTAGCGACAGCTCCTACAATGAGCAGTTCTTC. Residues: CASSSSDSSYNEQFF. Complete variable domain (other parts from reference TRBV5-1 and TRBJ2-1): KAGVTQTPRYLIKTRGQQVTLSCSPISGHRSVSWYQQTPGQGLQFLFEYFSETQRNKGNFPGRFSGRQFSNSRSEMNVSTLELGDSALYLCASSSSDSSYNEQFFGPGTRLTVL.

In this sample, this clonotype turned up many times. The chain employs TRBV5-6 and TRBJ2-7, with no clear D. The germline gives CDR1 SGHDT, CDR2 YYEEEE. The CDR3 runs to 13 residues. V shed 1 base and J shed 5 bases, with 10 bases lying between them. The CDR3: CASSLLTLNEQYF. In nucleotides, the CDR3 is TGTGCCAGCAGCTTGCTGACGTTGAACGAGCAGTACTTC.

In the case of this clonotype: A junction end diverges from the germline sequence, so it may reflect a read error. The rearrangement links TRBV20-1 to TRBJ2-2; 7 bases are a match to TRBD2. CDR1 DFQATT and CDR2 SNEGSKA come from the germline V gene (reference sequence). This CDR3 has 12 amino acids. The CDR3 spells CSASRVGGGLFF. The CDR3 region has the DNA TGCAGTGCTAGTAGGGTTGGCGGGGGGCTGTTTTTT.

This clonotype was recorded many times. The chain employs TRBV12-3 or TRBV12-4 and TRBJ2-7; TRBD2 matches 8 bases. The length of the CDR3 is 14 residues. The trim removed 10 bases at V and 2 bases at J, leaving 10 bases unmatched. CDR3 in DNA: TGTGCCACCAGGTCGGATAGCGGGACCTACGAGCAGTACTTC. Protein sequence: CATRSDSGTYEQYF.

This chain uses TRBV5-1 with TRBJ2-7; D is perhaps TRBD2 (5 bases). V dropped 0 bases and J dropped 0 bases, with 10 bases sitting between them. CDR1 SGHRS and CDR2 YFSETQ come from the germline V gene. This CDR3 has 15 residues. CDR3 in amino acids: CASSLVTTSSYEQYF. DNA of the CDR3: TGCGCCAGCAGCTTGGTGACTACTAGCTCCTACGAGCAGTACTTC. The full variable domain, rest sourced from reference TRBV5-1 and TRBJ2-7, is KAGVTQTPRYLIKTRGQQVTLSCSPISGHRSVSWYQQTPGQGLQFLFEYFSETQRNKGNFPGRFSGRQFSNSRSEMNVSTLELGDSALYLCASSLVTTSSYEQYFGPGTRLTVT.

The table lists this clonotype with a few counts. The chain uses TRBV24-1 and TRBJ2-1, with 7 nucleotides matching TRBD2. With 6 bases clipped from V and 6 bases from J, the junction kept 10 bases outside the gene matches. The germline CDR1 and CDR2 sequences are KGHDR and SFDVKD. The CDR3 spans 15 residues. The DNA for the CDR3 is TGTGCCACCAGTTACGGCGGGGAGGGCCGCAATGAGCAGTTCTTC. Protein product: CATSYGGEGRNEQFF.

There are a few counts of this clonotype. The chain has TRBV7-2 and TRBJ2-7; possibly TRBD1 for D (6 bases). This CDR3 region has 14 residues. The germline V gene encodes CDR1 SGHTA and CDR2 FQGNSA. Deletions cut 4 bases from V and 2 bases from J, with 12 bases between. The CDR3 spells CASSSRRDTYEQYF. CDR3 nucleotides: TGTGCCAGCAGCTCCCGCAGGGACACCTACGAGCAGTACTTC.

The rearrangement uses TRBV2 and TRBJ2-2, with a tentative D call TRBD1 (5 bases). The V gene's germline CDR1 is SNHLY and CDR2 FYNNEI. The CDR3 runs 14 residues. V was shortened by 6 bases and J by 6 bases, with 14 bases between the two germline ends. The CDR3 DNA is TGTGCCAGCAGAGAACAGGAATCGGCCGGGGAGCTGTTTTTT. Translated, it gives CASREQESAGELFF.

This chain joins TRBV6-5 and TRBJ1-1; D is undetermined. CDR1 is MNHEY and CDR2 is SVGAGI in the germline V gene. The CDR3 runs to 14 residues. V was shortened by 5 bases and J by 1 base, with 11 bases between the two germline ends. CDR3 in amino acids: CASSPGATNTEAFF. The CDR3 DNA follows: TGTGCCAGCAGTCCGGGAGCCACGAACACTGAAGCTTTCTTT.

There are many counts of this clonotype. The chain employs TRBV20-1 and TRBJ2-1, with 7 bases that match TRBD2. Germline V CDR1 and CDR2: DFQATT, SNEGSKA (reference sequence). The CDR3 extends over 16 amino acids. The ends lost 7 bases at V and 5 bases at J; junction bases unmatched: 17. Here the CDR3 DNA reads TGCAGTGTAAGGCGCCCCGCGGGGGTCACGAACAATGAGCAGTTCTTC. Translated, it gives CSVRRPAGVTNNEQFF.

This clonotype has a handful of counts. J is TRBJ2-2 and V is TRBV19; 8 nucleotides agree with TRBD1. The junction had 5 bases not matched to a gene; V was cut back by 8 bases and J by 3 bases. The CDR3 is 14 residues long. Germline values: CDR1 LNHDA, CDR2 SQIVND (reference sequence). The CDR3 coding sequence is TGTGCCAGTTCTGGGACAGGAGACACCGGGGAGCTGTTTTTT. Amino acids: CASSGTGDTGELFF. The full variable domain, in which reference TRBV19 and TRBJ2-2 provide the parts outside the CDR3, is DGGITQSPKYLFRKEGQNVTLSCEQNLNHDAMYWYRQDPGQGLRLIYYSQIVNDFQKGDIAEGYSVSREKKESFPLTVTSAQKNPTAFYLCASSGTGDTGELFFGEGSRLTVL.

This clonotype was seen many times. The DNA for the CDR3 is TGTGCCAGCAGCTATGGATCAATTTACGAGCAGTACTTC. The encoded protein is CASSYGSIYEQYF. The chain couples TRBV3-1 to TRBJ2-7; D not certain. The germline CDR1 and CDR2 sequences are LGHDT and YNNKEL (reference sequence). This CDR3 spans 13 amino acids. V lost 5 bases and J 4 bases, leaving 12 bases between the germline ends.

The table lists this clonotype with a few counts. The chain uses TRBV7-2 and TRBJ1-6; TRBD1 is a possible D gene (6 bases). Germline loops: CDR1 SGHTA, CDR2 FQGNSA. CDR3 length equals 14 residues. The V end was cut by 1 base, the J end by 8 bases, with 9 bases between. CDR3 in DNA: TGTGCCAGCAGCTTAGGACAGGATTATTCACCCCTCCACTTT. Its translation is CASSLGQDYSPLHF.

The chain combines TRBV27 with TRBJ1-2; unclear D gene. CDR1 and CDR2 (germline): MNHEY, SMNVEV (reference sequence). The CDR3 has 15 residues. V was pared by 2 bases and J by 0 bases, with 10 bases between. The CDR3 sequence is CASSLRADPNYGYTF. The CDR3 region has the DNA TGTGCCAGCAGTTTAAGGGCAGACCCTAACTATGGCTACACCTTC.

This clonotype was counted many times. The rearrangement uses TRBV20-1 and TRBJ2-7; 11 positions match TRBD2. Trimming cost V 7 bases and J 5 bases; bases outside gene matches: 7. This CDR3 has 13 residues. CDR1 is DFQATT, CDR2 SNEGSKA, per germline (reference sequence). In DNA form, the CDR3 reads TGCAGTGGGCATAGCGGGAGGGGCAACGAGCAGTACTTC. As protein: CSGHSGRGNEQYF.